The rows below give T cell receptor beta chains drawn from one sample of a study of blood T cell repertoires in COVID-19. The protocol was immunoSEQ multiplex PCR, while the TCRdb copy is restricted to in-frame clones and leaves out a portion. The data hold some 260,000 clones, with approximately 85% observed a single time. The source material was peripheral blood. The receptors originated from a human donor in a cohort sampled during active COVID-19. Both conserved end residues are part of each CDR3. The D gene is left open where the match is weak. Size values are once, few and many counts, or a class for expanded clones, and some rows have none.

j_gene,v_gene,abundance,d_gene,CDR3nt,CDR3aa
TRBJ2-7,TRBV21-1,NA,NA,TGTGCCAGCAGCGGCCGGGTAGCGGGGGACCCCTACGAGCAGTACTTC,CASSGRVAGDPYEQYF
TRBJ2-5,TRBV3-1/TRBV3-2,few,NA,TGTGCCAGCAGCCAACACAGGAACCAAGAGACCCAGTACTTC,CASSQHRNQETQYF
TRBJ2-7,TRBV5-1,once,TRBD2,TGCGCCAGCAGCTCACCCGGGGGGGCGCACGAGCAGTACTTC,CASSSPGGAHEQYF
TRBJ1-1,TRBV29-1,NA,NA,TGCAGCGCCGCACAGGGTGGGAACACTGAAGCTTTCTTT,CSAAQGGNTEAFF
TRBJ2-1,TRBV12-5,NA,TRBD2,TGTGCTAGTGATCCTCTAGCGGGGGGTTACAATGAGCAGTTCTTC,CASDPLAGGYNEQFF
TRBJ1-2,TRBV7-2,once,NA,TGTGCCAGCACCGATAGAGGCGGGTACTATGGCTACACCTTC,CASTDRGGYYGYTF
TRBJ1-6,TRBV7-2,once,TRBD1,TGTGCCAGCAGCTTATCACGACAGGGGGCGCGGAGTTCACCCCTCCACTTT,CASSLSRQGARSSPLHF
TRBJ1-5,TRBV6-2/TRBV6-3,NA,NA,TGTGCCAGCAGTTACAAGGCCCAGGGTCCGAATCGTCAGCCCCAGCATTTT,CASSYKAQGPNRQPQHF
TRBJ1-1,TRBV19,NA,NA,TGTGCCAGTAGTATAGTTTCCGGGTCGGGTGAAGCTTTCTTT,CASSIVSGSGEAFF
TRBJ2-5,TRBV6-5,NA,TRBD2,TGTGCCAGCAGTTTTTGGCGGGGGGGCGGGCAAGAGACCCAGTACTTC,CASSFWRGGGQETQYF
TRBJ1-6,TRBV28,once,NA,TGTGCCAGCAGTTTATATCGGGTGACCTCCTATAATTCACCCCTCCACTTT,CASSLYRVTSYNSPLHF
TRBJ2-7,TRBV7-6,NA,TRBD2,TGTGCCAGCAGCTTGGGGGCTGGACTAGCGGGAGGGTACGAGCAGTACTTC,CASSLGAGLAGGYEQYF
TRBJ1-6,TRBV11-2,NA,TRBD1,TGTGCCAGCAGCCCGACAGGGGACGGTTCACCCCTCCACTTT,CASSPTGDGSPLHF
TRBJ1-2,TRBV7-8,NA,NA,TGTGCCAGCAGCCCCAATTCTAACTATGGCTACACCTTC,CASSPNSNYGYTF
TRBJ1-2,TRBV14,NA,TRBD1,TGTGCCAGCAGCGACAGGGGGCTCTTTAACGGCTACACCTTC,CASSDRGLFNGYTF
TRBJ1-2,TRBV11-2,NA,NA,TGTGCCAGCAGCTCCATAGGGGGAGACTATGGCTACACCTTC,CASSSIGGDYGYTF
TRBJ1-1,TRBV9,NA,NA,TGTGCCAGCAGCGTAGAACAGCTACAGAACACTGAAGCTTTCTTT,CASSVEQLQNTEAFF
TRBJ2-5,TRBV5-6,once,NA,TGTGCCAGCAGCCCGGGAATATTCGGGGAGACCCAGTACTTC,CASSPGIFGETQYF
TRBJ1-5,TRBV30,NA,NA,TGTGCCTGGAGTCTCGGGGACAATCAGCCCCAGCATTTT,CAWSLGDNQPQHF
TRBJ2-1,TRBV7-2,NA,TRBD2,TGTGCCAGCAGCTTGACTAGCATCAATGAGCAGTTCTTC,CASSLTSINEQFF
TRBJ1-6,TRBV12-3/TRBV12-4,NA,TRBD1,TGTGCCAGCAACCGGGACAGAAATTCACCCCTCCACTTT,CASNRDRNSPLHF
TRBJ2-7,TRBV2,NA,TRBD2,TGTGCCAGCGAGAACCTTAGCGGGGGGGCCTCCGAGCAGTACTTC,CASENLSGGASEQYF
TRBJ2-7,TRBV13,NA,TRBD2,TGTGCCAGCAGCTTGAGACCGGGACTAGACTACGAGCAGTACTTC,CASSLRPGLDYEQYF
TRBJ1-5,TRBV6-1,NA,NA,TGTGCCAGCAGTGAAACAGGGTCCCATCAGCCCCAGCATTTT,CASSETGSHQPQHF
TRBJ2-4,TRBV20-1,once,NA,TGCAGTGCTAGAGACTTTAACATTCAGTACTTC,CSARDFNIQYF
TRBJ1-4,TRBV19,NA,TRBD1,TGTGCCAGTACCGCCGGGACAGGGCATGAAAAACTGTTTTTT,CASTAGTGHEKLFF
TRBJ1-4,TRBV19,NA,TRBD1,TGTGCCAGTAGTCCGAGACAGGGCGGAACTAATGAAAAACTGTTTTTT,CASSPRQGGTNEKLFF
TRBJ1-5,TRBV19,few,NA,TGTGCCAGTAGTGCAGGTGGGCAGCCCCAGCATTTT,CASSAGGQPQHF
TRBJ2-1,TRBV6-4,once,TRBD2,TGTGCCAGCAGTATTAGCGGGGGGGCCAATGAGCAGTTCTTC,CASSISGGANEQFF
TRBJ1-1,TRBV15,NA,TRBD1,TGTGCCACCAGCAGAGGAGACAGGGACACTGAAGCTTTCTTT,CATSRGDRDTEAFF
TRBJ2-7,TRBV20-1,NA,NA,TGCAGTGCTAGTCTTCCTACTACCTACGAGCAGTACTTC,CSASLPTTYEQYF
TRBJ1-1,TRBV5-1,NA,NA,TGCGCCAGCAGCTTGGCCTGGGAGGTGAACACTGAAGCTTTCTTT,CASSLAWEVNTEAFF
TRBJ2-3,TRBV24-1,NA,NA,TGTGCCACCAGTGATTTTGCTAGTAACGCCAGCGCTTTCACAGATACGCAGTATTTT,CATSDFASNASAFTDTQYF
TRBJ1-2,TRBV7-8,NA,TRBD1,TGTGCCAGCAGCGCACGGGACAGGGAGCCTTATGGCTACACCTTC,CASSARDREPYGYTF
TRBJ1-1,TRBV27,NA,NA,TGTGCCAGCAGCCCTTCTTTGAACACTGAAGCTTTCTTT,CASSPSLNTEAFF
TRBJ2-7,TRBV11-2,NA,NA,TGTGCCAGCAGCTTAGGATGGAGAGCGAGAGAGCAGTACTTC,CASSLGWRAREQYF
TRBJ2-1,TRBV7-6,NA,TRBD2,TGTGCCAGCAGCTTAGAAGGTGGGAGCGGGAACTCCTACAATGAGCAGTTCTTC,CASSLEGGSGNSYNEQFF
TRBJ1-2,TRBV5-5,NA,NA,TGTGCCAGCAGCCTGGAGCCTGACAGAGTTAACTATGGCTACACCTTC,CASSLEPDRVNYGYTF
TRBJ2-1,TRBV15,NA,NA,TGTGCCACCAGCAGAGGGCAGGGCCCCTACAATGAGCAGTTCTTC,CATSRGQGPYNEQFF
TRBJ1-1,TRBV29-1,NA,NA,TGCAGCGTCGTTGGGGGGGGATCTGAAGCTTTCTTT,CSVVGGGSEAFF
TRBJ2-6,TRBV18,NA,TRBD1,TGTGCCAGCTCACCACCTGCAGGGGGAACTAGCTCTGGGGCCAACGTCCTGACTTTC,CASSPPAGGTSSGANVLTF
TRBJ2-7,TRBV18,NA,TRBD2,TGTGCCAGCTCACCATCTCGACTAGCGGGAGTCGCCGAGCAGTACTTC,CASSPSRLAGVAEQYF
TRBJ2-1,TRBV7-2,NA,NA,TGTGCCAGCAGCTTATGGGACTCTACTCTCTTC,CASSLWDSTLF
TRBJ2-7,TRBV7-8,NA,NA,TGTGCCAGCAGCCGTGGAGACCGGTTCGGCGAGCAGTACTTC,CASSRGDRFGEQYF
TRBJ2-5,TRBV27,NA,TRBD2,TGTGCCAGCAGCCGCTTTCTCGCGGGGGTCGAAGAGACCCAGTACTTC,CASSRFLAGVEETQYF
TRBJ2-3,TRBV4-2,NA,TRBD2,TGTGCCAGCAGCCACCCGGGGAGGGGAGGTGGAGATACGCAGTATTTT,CASSHPGRGGGDTQYF
TRBJ1-2,TRBV7-9,NA,NA,TGTGCCAGCAGCTTGACTGACAGCCCTGGCTACACCTTC,CASSLTDSPGYTF
TRBJ1-1,TRBV10-3,NA,TRBD1,TGTGCCACCGGGACAGGGGTTGCCACTGAAGCTTTCTTT,CATGTGVATEAFF
TRBJ1-3,TRBV10-3,once,TRBD1,TGTGCCATCAGTGATTCCGACAGGGATGGAAACACCATATATTTT,CAISDSDRDGNTIYF
TRBJ1-5,TRBV27,once,NA,TGTGCCAGCAGTTTATTCTTCAATCAGCCCCAGCATTTT,CASSLFFNQPQHF
TRBJ1-1,TRBV27,NA,NA,TGTGCCAGCAGTTTATCCGTAAACGGGAACACTGAAGCTTTCTTT,CASSLSVNGNTEAFF
TRBJ2-3,TRBV7-2,NA,NA,TGTGCCAGCAGCTCCCCCGAGGATGTCCGAGATACGCAGTATTTT,CASSSPEDVRDTQYF
TRBJ1-5,TRBV4-1,few,TRBD1,TGCGCCAGCAGCCAATACGGGACAGGGGATCAGCCCCAGCATTTT,CASSQYGTGDQPQHF
TRBJ2-3,TRBV7-8,once,TRBD2,TGTGCCAGCACGCCTAGCGGGGGGGCATATACGCAGTATTTT,CASTPSGGAYTQYF
TRBJ2-2,TRBV4-3,NA,NA,TGCGCCAGCAGCCTCCCCCGGGCCGGAGGTTCTTTCACCGGGGAGCTGTTTTTT,CASSLPRAGGSFTGELFF